This entry features one TCR beta chain sequence. The sample belongs to a study of blood T cell repertoires in COVID-19. Original processing notes: Amplification from reference gene primers served as the basis for estimated nucleated cell counts. The table came from immunoSEQ multiplex PCR; TCRdb's copy has only in-frame clones and leaves some out. V, J and clone size were drawn from that table, and D and trimming were deduced from the DNA. The sample carries about 200,000 clones, roughly 90% recorded once. V lost 5 bases, J lost 3 bases, and 7 bases stayed unmatched. The CDR3 extends over 15 amino acids. CDR1 and CDR2 from the germline V gene are MDHEN and SYDVKM.

Sequencing was done on a sample of peripheral blood. The rearrangement links TRBV28 to TRBJ1-5; 7 bases fit TRBD1. This TCR came from a woman between 40 and 55 years old with acute or convalescent COVID-19. CDR3 sequence reads: CASSPEGGFNQPQHF. CDR3 in DNA: TGTGCCAGCAGTCCGGAAGGGGGCTTCAATCAGCCCCAGCATTTT.